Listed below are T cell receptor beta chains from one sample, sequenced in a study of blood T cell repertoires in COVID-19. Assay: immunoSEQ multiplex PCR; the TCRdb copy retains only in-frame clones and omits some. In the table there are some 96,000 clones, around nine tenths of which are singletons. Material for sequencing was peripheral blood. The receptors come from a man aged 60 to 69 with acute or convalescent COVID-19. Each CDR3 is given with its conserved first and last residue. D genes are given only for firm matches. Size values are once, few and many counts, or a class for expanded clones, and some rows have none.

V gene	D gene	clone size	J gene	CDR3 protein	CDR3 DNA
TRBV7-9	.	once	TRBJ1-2	CASSLAGVVDYGYTF	TGTGCCAGCAGCTTAGCAGGGGTGGTAGACTATGGCTACACCTTC
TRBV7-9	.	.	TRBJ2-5	CASSFFVGETQYF	TGTGCCAGCAGTTTTTTCGTGGGCGAGACCCAGTACTTC
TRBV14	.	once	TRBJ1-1	CASSRQENTEAFF	TGTGCCAGCAGTAGACAGGAAAACACTGAAGCTTTCTTT
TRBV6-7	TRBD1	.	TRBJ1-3	CASSQTGGNTIYF	TGTGCCAGCAGCCAGACAGGGGGAAACACCATATATTTT
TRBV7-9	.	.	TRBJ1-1	CASSLSGTRNTEAFF	TGTGCCAGCAGCTTATCGGGGACAAGGAACACTGAAGCTTTCTTT
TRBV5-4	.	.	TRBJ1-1	CASSLAGRQGYTEAFF	TGTGCCAGCAGCTTGGCCGGTAGGCAGGGCTACACTGAAGCTTTCTTT
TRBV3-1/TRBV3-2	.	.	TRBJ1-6	CASSFQSRGSPLHF	TGTGCCAGCAGCTTCCAGTCCCGGGGATCACCCCTCCACTTT
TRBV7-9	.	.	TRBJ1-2	CASSLEEGGGYTF	TGTGCCAGCAGCTTGGAGGAGGGTGGGGGCTACACCTTC
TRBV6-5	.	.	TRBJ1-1	CASTQGPEAFF	TGTGCCAGTACCCAGGGGCCTGAAGCTTTCTTT
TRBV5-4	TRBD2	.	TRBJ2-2	CASRTGTSGTGELFF	TGTGCCAGCAGGACCGGGACTAGCGGCACCGGGGAGCTGTTTTTT
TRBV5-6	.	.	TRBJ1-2	CASSLEGLYYGYTF	TGTGCCAGCAGCTTGGAGGGGCTTTACTATGGCTACACCTTC
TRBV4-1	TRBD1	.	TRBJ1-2	CASSQDRTGSYGYTF	TGCGCCAGCAGCCAAGATAGGACAGGGAGTTATGGCTACACCTTC
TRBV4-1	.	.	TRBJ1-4	CASSLSREKLFF	TGCGCCAGCAGCCTTTCCCGTGAAAAACTGTTTTTT
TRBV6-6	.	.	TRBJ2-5	CASSYSGPSKKTQYF	TGTGCCAGCAGTTACTCTGGCCCCTCAAAGAAGACCCAGTACTTC
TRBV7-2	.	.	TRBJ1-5	CASSPTGGGGRSNQPQHF	TGTGCCAGCAGCCCTACTGGAGGGGGGGGGCGGTCCAATCAGCCCCAGCATTTT
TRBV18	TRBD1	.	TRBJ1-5	CASSIATGNIQPQHF	TGTGCCAGCTCCATCGCGACAGGGAACATCCAGCCCCAGCATTTT
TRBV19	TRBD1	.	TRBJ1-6	CASSNSLLEGADSPLHF	TGTGCCAGTAGTAACTCTCTTTTGGAGGGGGCTGATTCACCCCTCCACTTT
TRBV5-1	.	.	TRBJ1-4	CASTRGGLLNEKLFF	TGCGCCAGCACCCGGGGGGGCCTCCTTAATGAAAAACTGTTTTTT
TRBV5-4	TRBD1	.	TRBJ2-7	CASSPDRGGGEQYF	TGTGCCAGCAGCCCGGACAGGGGGGGAGGAGAGCAGTACTTC
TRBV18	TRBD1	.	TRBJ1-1	CASSSLGQGSQNTEAFF	TGTGCCAGCTCATCTCTGGGACAGGGGTCCCAGAACACTGAAGCTTTCTTT
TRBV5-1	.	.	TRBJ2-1	CASSLAAAYNEQFF	TGCGCCAGCAGCTTGGCTGCAGCCTACAATGAGCAGTTCTTC
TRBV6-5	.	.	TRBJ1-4	CASSSRGGREKLFF	TGTGCCAGCAGTTCCCGAGGGGGAAGAGAAAAACTGTTTTTT
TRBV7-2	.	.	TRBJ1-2	CASSLGLIYGYTF	TGTGCCAGCAGCTTGGGACTGATCTATGGCTACACCTTC